This TCR beta chain appears in the sequencing data of a study of blood T cell repertoires in COVID-19. Study in general: Sites in the United States, Italy and Spain provided acute and convalescent COVID-19 samples. Sample material is recorded as cDNA or gDNA derived from T cells, B-cell-depleted T cells, or PBMCs.

This CDR3 comprises 16 residues. The germline V gene has CDR1 MNHEY and CDR2 SMNVEV (reference sequence). V was cut by 6 bases and J by 1 base, with 18 bases left in between. Sequenced by immunoSEQ multiplex PCR; TCRdb stores in-frame clones only, minus some. The sample carries about 97,000 clones, about nine tenths recorded once. Material for sequencing was peripheral blood. This chain joins TRBV27 and TRBJ1-2; D may be TRBD1 (6 bases). The TCR comes from a man between 50 and 59 years old with acute or convalescent COVID-19. The CDR3 loop is CASSLRTGTINYGYTF. The CDR3 nucleotides are TGTGCCAGCAGCCTCCGAACCGGGACAATTAACTATGGCTACACCTTC.